The T cell receptor beta chain described here comes from a study of OX40 agonist ivuxolimab in advanced cancers. Of note for this clone: Its specificity is unknown.

V dropped 0 bases and J dropped 6 bases, with 16 bases sitting between them. This CDR3 contains 16 residues. Germline-derived CDR1 and CDR2 are MGHRA and YSYEKL. Broader study findings: It was not determined which antigens were specifically recognized by the peripheral T cells that had undergone clonal expansion.

Generated by immunoSEQ multiplex PCR, the TCRdb table keeps only in-frame clones and is missing some. Among roughly 81,000 clones listed, roughly 91% were seen once. V gene TRBV4-1 combines with J gene TRBJ2-3, with D possibly being TRBD2 (7 bases). The sample consisted of CD4+ or CD8+ T cells sorted from blood, taken in a trial of the OX40 agonist ivuxolimab. The TCR comes from an adult with an advanced solid tumor such as melanoma, head and neck, liver or kidney cancer. The CDR3 region is CASSQEEGGFRDTQYF. CDR3 bases: TGCGCCAGCAGCCAAGAAGAGGGGGGGTTCAGGGATACGCAGTATTTT.